This paragraph reports one T cell receptor (beta chain). Its antigen is undetermined. Original processing notes: Without quality scores, immunoSEQ junctional reads could not be filtered like full-length reads. Measured with immunoSEQ multiplex PCR; TCRdb has only the in-frame clones, and not every one. D and trimming come from the DNA, and the V and J calls and clone size come from that table. Of approximately 2.5 million clones in the sample, approximately 94% were seen once. V lost 0 bases, J lost 0 bases, and 7 bases lay in between. This CDR3 contains 15 residues. Per the germline V gene, CDR1 is SGHDT and CDR2 is YYEEEE. This sample stems from a study of shared clonotypes between healthy human individuals. Study-wide results and caveats: Several donors held about 5% of naive CD4 clonotypes in common.

Sample: naive CD4+ T cells from PBMCs. Described subset: CD45RA+ positively selected. This sequence originates from a man between 18 and 29 years old in good health. Some clones in this sample may be carry-over from other donors' samples. The rearrangement uses TRBV5-6 and TRBJ2-1; D unresolved. CDR3: CASSLDTGSYNEQFF. DNA of the CDR3: TGTGCCAGCAGCTTGGACACCGGCTCCTACAATGAGCAGTTCTTC.